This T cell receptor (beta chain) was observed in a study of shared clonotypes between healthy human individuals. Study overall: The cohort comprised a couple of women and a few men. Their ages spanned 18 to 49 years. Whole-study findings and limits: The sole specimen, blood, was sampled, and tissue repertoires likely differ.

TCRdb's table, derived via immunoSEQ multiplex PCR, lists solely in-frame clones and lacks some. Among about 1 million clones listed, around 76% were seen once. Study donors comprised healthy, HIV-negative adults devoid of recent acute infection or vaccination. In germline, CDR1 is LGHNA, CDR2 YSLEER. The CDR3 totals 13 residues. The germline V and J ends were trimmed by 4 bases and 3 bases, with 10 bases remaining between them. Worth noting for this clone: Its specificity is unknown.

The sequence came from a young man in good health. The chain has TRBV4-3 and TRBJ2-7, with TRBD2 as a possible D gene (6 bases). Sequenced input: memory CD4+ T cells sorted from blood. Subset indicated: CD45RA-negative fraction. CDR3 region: CASSPYSGYEQYF. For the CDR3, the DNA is TGCGCCAGCAGCCCCTATAGCGGCTACGAGCAGTACTTC.